One and the same sample provided the 26 T cell receptor beta chains below, sequenced in a study of blood T cell repertoires in COVID-19. The repertoire was sequenced with immunoSEQ multiplex PCR; TCRdb's copy has only in-frame clones and lacks some. The table has some 190,000 clones, 75% to 90% seen once. Sequencing used peripheral blood. Receptor source: a human donor with active or convalescent COVID-19. The donor label of this sample is uncertain.

The chain uses TRBV24-1 and TRBJ2-3; D gene uncertain. The CDR3 loop spans 18 amino acids. Looked up from germline, CDR1 is KGHDR and CDR2 is SFDVKD. V was clipped by 12 bases and J by 3 bases, with 30 bases between them. CDR3 DNA: TGTGCCCCCCTTTGCCTTGAGGCGCCCGTTGTCCTTACAGATACGCAGTATTTT. Translated, it gives CAPLCLEAPVVLTDTQYF.

As DNA, the CDR3 is TGTGCCACCAGTGAATTAGCGGGGGGGCCCCATGAGCAGTTCTTC. It is translated as CATSELAGGPHEQFF. The chain has TRBV24-1 and TRBJ2-1, with 11 bases aligning to TRBD2. The germline gives CDR1 KGHDR, CDR2 SFDVKD. Losses at the gene ends were 4 bases for V and 8 bases for J; bases not matched to a gene: 6. The CDR3 is 15 residues long.

This chain connects TRBV19 to TRBJ2-2, with a possible D match to TRBD1 (7 bases). Trimming cost V 5 bases and J 4 bases, with 17 bases left between them. CDR3 size: 16 residues. Per germline, CDR1 LNHDA and CDR2 SQIVND (reference sequence). CDR3 region: CASSPPTGRSTGELFF. CDR3 nucleotide sequence: TGTGCCAGTAGTCCTCCGACAGGGAGGAGCACCGGGGAGCTGTTTTTT.

This clone has a handful of counts. V usage is TRBV7-9 and J usage is TRBJ2-5, with D perhaps TRBD2 (6 bases). The V and J ends lost 5 bases and 2 bases respectively, with 18 bases between them. The CDR3 runs to 16 residues. Germline assignment: CDR1 SEHNR and CDR2 FQNEAQ (reference sequence). CDR3 loop: CASSLRKGTSQETQYF. CDR3 in DNA: TGTGCCAGCAGCCTACGCAAAGGGACTTCGCAAGAGACCCAGTACTTC.

This chain joins TRBV13 and TRBJ1-1, with a possible D match to TRBD1 (6 bases). Trimming shortened V by 4 bases and J by 7 bases, and 10 bases separated the two germline ends. Germline CDR1 and CDR2: PRHDT and FYEKMQ (reference sequence). This CDR3 contains 12 residues. This chain's CDR3 is CASSSRTVEAFF. The CDR3 DNA is TGTGCCAGCAGCTCCAGGACAGTTGAAGCTTTCTTT.

The V and J genes are TRBV19 and TRBJ2-7; possibly TRBD1 for D (7 bases). This CDR3 comprises 15 residues. Germline V gene lookup returns CDR1 LNHDA and CDR2 SQIVND (reference sequence). V dropped 4 bases and J dropped 3 bases, with 16 bases sitting between them. The CDR3 DNA reads TGTGCCAGTAGTAAAGGAGGGGGCAACCTCTACGAGCAGTACTTC. The encoded protein is CASSKGGGNLYEQYF.

This chain connects TRBV4-3 to TRBJ1-1; D ambiguous. There are 13 residues in the CDR3. Germline values: CDR1 LGHNA, CDR2 YSLEER. V gave up 3 bases and J gave up 10 bases, with 15 bases separating them. CDR3 DNA sequence: TGCGCCAGCAGCCAGGAACAGTGGGCCGGAGCTTTCTTT. Its protein product is CASSQEQWAGAFF.

The rearrangement uses TRBV29-1 and TRBJ1-2, with D possibly matching TRBD1 (5 bases). The CDR3 is made up of 13 amino acids. The germline V and J ends were trimmed by 4 bases and 9 bases, with 18 bases remaining between them. The germline V gene encodes CDR1 SQVTM and CDR2 ANQGSEA. CDR3 amino acids: CSVGLGGERSYTF. The CDR3 DNA is TGCAGCGTTGGCCTGGGGGGGGAGAGGAGCTACACCTTC.

V is TRBV7-2 and J is TRBJ1-2; 7 positions agree with TRBD1. Trimming cost V 0 bases and J 1 base; bases outside gene matches: 11. Germline V lookup: CDR1 SGHTA, CDR2 FQGNSA. This CDR3 comprises 18 residues. The CDR3 loop reads CASSLAGVDRRYNYGYTF. CDR3 nucleotide sequence: TGTGCCAGCAGCTTAGCGGGGGTGGACAGGCGATATAACTATGGCTACACCTTC.

V and J are TRBV5-1 and TRBJ2-5; D is uncertain. From germline, CDR1 is SGHRS and CDR2 YFSETQ. V was clipped by 0 bases and J by 0 bases, with 12 bases between them. CDR3 length: 16 residues. Written as DNA, the CDR3 is TGCGCCAGCAGCTTGGGCAGGAACCGGTACCAAGAGACCCAGTACTTC. Residues: CASSLGRNRYQETQYF. Filled out from reference TRBV5-1 and TRBJ2-5, the complete variable domain reads KAGVTQTPRYLIKTRGQQVTLSCSPISGHRSVSWYQQTPGQGLQFLFEYFSETQRNKGNFPGRFSGRQFSNSRSEMNVSTLELGDSALYLCASSLGRNRYQETQYFGPGTRLLVL.

This chain connects TRBV7-3 to TRBJ2-5; 15 bases match TRBD2. V was pared by 5 bases and J by 1 base, with 14 bases of the junction left unmatched. The V gene's germline CDR1 is SGHTA and CDR2 FQGTGA. The CDR3 has 20 amino acids. The CDR3: CASSPGLAGGPAGSQETQYF. The CDR3 DNA is TGTGCCAGCAGCCCCGGACTAGCGGGGGGGCCCGCCGGATCCCAAGAGACCCAGTACTTC.

The V gene is TRBV30, the J gene TRBJ2-7; 7 bases agree with TRBD2. CDR3 length: 13 amino acids. V lost 1 base to trimming and J lost 7 bases; unmatched junction nucleotides: 7. Germline V CDR1 and CDR2: GTSNPN, SVGIG (reference sequence). The DNA for the CDR3 is TGTGCCTGGAGTGCTCGGGGGGTCGGAGAGCAGTACTTC. Its translation: CAWSARGVGEQYF.

The chain links TRBV3-1 (or the pseudogene TRBV3-2) to TRBJ2-1; maybe TRBD1 (5 bases). The CDR3 extends over 15 amino acids. In germline, CDR1 is LGHDT, CDR2 YNNKEL (reference sequence). Trimming cost V 2 bases and J 3 bases, with 11 bases left between them. CDR3 protein: CASSQRLDIYNEQFF. In nucleotides, the CDR3 is TGTGCCAGCAGCCAACGGTTGGACATCTACAATGAGCAGTTCTTC.

This clone was detected only once. The gene calls are TRBV19 and TRBJ1-6, with D possibly being TRBD1 (5 bases). The V end was cut by 4 bases, the J end by 10 bases, with 14 bases between. The CDR3 is 14 amino acids. Germline CDR1 is LNHDA and CDR2 is SQIVND (reference sequence). The CDR3 DNA follows: TGTGCCAGTAGTAGACGGGGGATGGCGTCACCCCTCCACTTT. This encodes CASSRRGMASPLHF.

The V gene is TRBV19, the J gene TRBJ2-5; 9 bases line up with TRBD2. Per the germline V gene, CDR1 is LNHDA and CDR2 is SQIVND (reference sequence). V lost 3 bases, J lost 5 bases, and 4 bases stayed unmatched. This CDR3 contains 14 residues. CDR3 loop: CASSIQRGAETQYF. For the CDR3, the DNA is TGTGCCAGTAGTATCCAGCGGGGGGCTGAGACCCAGTACTTC.

The genes are TRBV24-1 and TRBJ2-3; 8 nucleotides agree with TRBD2. CDR3 length: 14 residues. Per the germline V gene, CDR1 is KGHDR and CDR2 is SFDVKD. V lost 7 bases to trimming and J lost 4 bases; unmatched junction nucleotides: 6. The CDR3 nucleotides read TGTGCCACCAGCCCGGGACTAGACTCAGATACGCAGTATTTT. The encoded protein is CATSPGLDSDTQYF.

The chain couples TRBV6-5 to TRBJ1-6; the match to TRBD1 covers 8 bases. CDR3 size: 14 residues. Trimming at V came to 7 bases and at J to 6 bases, leaving 5 bases not matched to a gene. Germline CDR1 is MNHEY and CDR2 is SVGAGI. CDR3 DNA: TGTGCCAGCACCCCGGACAGGGTTAATTCACCCCTCCACTTT. Translation: CASTPDRVNSPLHF.

The V call is TRBV6-5, the J call TRBJ2-2; maybe TRBD1 (6 bases). Looked up from germline, CDR1 is MNHEY and CDR2 is SVGAGI. This CDR3 spans 16 amino acids. V shed 0 bases and J shed 6 bases, with 14 bases lying between them. The CDR3 protein is CASSYSQGRVAGELFF. In nucleotides, the CDR3 is TGTGCCAGCAGTTACTCGCAGGGGAGAGTTGCCGGGGAGCTGTTTTTT.

V gene TRBV4-1 combines with J gene TRBJ2-1; the match to TRBD2 covers 8 bases. The CDR3 sequence is 18 residues long. The germline CDR1 and CDR2 sequences are MGHRA and YSYEKL. Trimming cost V 0 bases and J 6 bases; bases outside gene matches: 13. The CDR3 loop reads CASSQDHQLAGNLNEQFF. Here the CDR3 DNA reads TGCGCCAGCAGCCAAGATCACCAGCTAGCGGGCAACCTCAATGAGCAGTTCTTC.

The chain employs TRBV9 and TRBJ1-4; tentative D call: TRBD1 (6 bases). This CDR3 comprises 15 residues. Germline CDR1 reads SGDLS; CDR2 reads YYNGEE. Trimming removed 0 bases from V and 5 bases from J, with 11 bases in between. The CDR3 protein is CASSVGVTGNEKLFF. The CDR3 coding sequence is TGTGCCAGCAGCGTAGGAGTAACAGGGAATGAAAAACTGTTTTTT.

Here the CDR3 reads CASSYYGVPYEQYF. CDR3 in DNA: TGTGCCAGCAGTTATTACGGGGTCCCCTACGAGCAGTACTTC. This rearrangement joins TRBV6-2 or TRBV6-3 to TRBJ2-7, with a weak D call TRBD2 (5 bases). Per the germline V gene, CDR1 is MNHEY and CDR2 is SVGEGT. The CDR3 covers 14 residues. The V gene lost 3 bases and the J gene lost 2 bases, with 11 bases spanning the gap.

The table lists this clone with a count of one. The chain joins TRBV2 to TRBJ2-1; possibly TRBD1 for D (6 bases). V was clipped by 2 bases and J by 9 bases, with 14 bases between them. The CDR3 sequence is 14 residues long. Germline V CDR1 and CDR2: SNHLY, FYNNEI. The chain's CDR3 is CASSERLARGEQFF. For the CDR3, the DNA is TGTGCCAGCAGTGAACGGCTCGCCAGGGGTGAGCAGTTCTTC.

The chain couples TRBV2 to TRBJ2-3; 10 nucleotides agree with TRBD2. Germline CDR1 and CDR2: SNHLY and FYNNEI. Trimming cost V 6 bases and J 2 bases; bases outside gene matches: 8. The CDR3 is 16 amino acids. The CDR3 sequence is CASRKRTSGITDTQYF. The CDR3 DNA reads TGTGCCAGCAGAAAGAGGACTAGCGGCATCACAGATACGCAGTATTTT.

The chain recombines TRBV19 with TRBJ2-1; TRBD2 aligns across 14 bases. The CDR3 has 17 residues. Per germline, CDR1 LNHDA and CDR2 SQIVND (reference sequence). The J segment lost 6 bases and the V segment lost 9 bases, leaving 13 bases of the junction unmatched. This CDR3 reads CASLRTSGRIGVNEQFF. DNA of the CDR3: TGTGCCAGCCTCCGGACTAGCGGGAGGATCGGGGTCAATGAGCAGTTCTTC. Based on the CDR3 plus reference TRBV19 and TRBJ2-1, the full variable domain is DGGITQSPKYLFRKEGQNVTLSCEQNLNHDAMYWYRQDPGQGLRLIYYSQIVNDFQKGDIAEGYSVSREKKESFPLTVTSAQKNPTAFYLCASLRTSGRIGVNEQFFGPGTRLTVL.

The chain combines TRBV13 with TRBJ2-5, with 12 bases identical to TRBD2. Germline V gene sequence: CDR1 PRHDT, CDR2 FYEKMQ (reference sequence). The CDR3 extends over 14 amino acids. V shed 4 bases, J shed 13 bases, and the junction held 10 bases outside the gene matches. Here the CDR3 reads CASSSQGLAGPRYF. In DNA, the CDR3 is TGTGCCAGCAGCTCTCAGGGACTAGCGGGCCCCCGGTACTTC.

The chain is built from TRBV29-1 and TRBJ1-1; D is uncertain. The V and J ends lost 3 bases and 1 base respectively, with 6 bases between them. This CDR3 is 12 amino acids long. The germline V gene has CDR1 SQVTM and CDR2 ANQGSEA. DNA of the CDR3: TGCAGCGTTGATAGAGGGAACACTGAAGCTTTCTTT. Translation gives CSVDRGNTEAFF.